The sequence of this T cell receptor beta chain was determined in a study of cytomegalovirus exposure and HLA in healthy donors. The PCR contained 60 Vbeta and 13 Jbeta primers. Data came from immunoSEQ multiplex PCR; TCRdb stores just in-frame clones and leaves some out. This table holds under 150,000 clones, about 73% found once. V shed 0 bases and J 1 base; nucleotides not matched to a gene: 5. The germline V gene has CDR1 GTSNPN and CDR2 SVGIG (reference sequence). This CDR3 is 15 amino acids long. General observations from the study: Per a later analysis, HLA-associated TCR beta chains showed more clonal expansion than other, equally common TCR beta chains. In an earlier analysis, in some 540 donors, most V segments appeared productive either ~90% or ~30% of the time. The study designated 150 or so TCR beta chains cytomegalovirus-associated.

Concerning this clone itself: Antigen specificity is unknown.

This receptor was taken from a human donor in good health. The specimen was PBMCs. The chain employs TRBV30 and TRBJ2-5; 7 bases map to TRBD2. The CDR3 DNA follows: TGTGCCTGGAGTGTCGGGGGGACCTTCCAAGAGACCCAGTACTTC. It yields the protein CAWSVGGTFQETQYF.